Listed below are T cell receptor beta chains from one sample, sequenced in a study of cytomegalovirus exposure and HLA in healthy donors. Sequencing used immunoSEQ multiplex PCR; TCRdb keeps in-frame clones, though not all of them. This table lists 95,000 to 110,000 clones. Specimen: PBMCs. The receptors derive from a man aged 40-49 years in good health and CMV-seronegative. Both conserved end residues are part of each CDR3. Fields, in order: V gene, J gene, D gene, CDR3 protein, CDR3 DNA. The D gene is left open where the match is weak.

>TRBV15|TRBJ1-5|-
CATSGSLSNQPQHF
TGTGCCACCAGCGGGAGTTTGAGCAATCAGCCCCAGCATTTT
>TRBV6-1|TRBJ1-1|TRBD1
CASRDDRDKAFF
TGTGCCAGCAGAGACGACAGGGATAAAGCTTTCTTT
>TRBV7-6|TRBJ2-1|TRBD2
CASSPRGGSYNEQFF
TGTGCCAGCAGCCCCCGGGGGGGGTCCTACAATGAGCAGTTCTTC
>TRBV11-2|TRBJ2-1|-
CASSVSGKYNEQFF
TGTGCCAGCAGCGTCAGCGGAAAGTACAATGAGCAGTTCTTC
>TRBV11-2|TRBJ1-5|-
CASSLEEGTHNQPQHF
TGTGCCAGCAGCTTAGAAGAGGGAACCCATAATCAGCCCCAGCATTTT
>TRBV27|TRBJ2-1|-
CASSLSGLPSYNEQFF
TGTGCCAGCAGTTTATCTGGACTCCCCTCCTACAATGAGCAGTTCTTC
>TRBV11-2|TRBJ1-3|-
CASSLGTGDTIYF
TGTGCCAGCAGCTTGGGCACCGGGGACACCATATATTTT
>TRBV11-2|TRBJ2-7|TRBD2
CASSLDLGTSGRYEQYF
TGTGCCAGCAGCTTAGACCTCGGGACTAGCGGGAGATACGAGCAGTACTTC
>TRBV7-2|TRBJ2-5|-
CASRQTGITQETQYF
TGTGCCAGCAGGCAAACAGGCATTACCCAAGAGACCCAGTACTTC
>TRBV4-3|TRBJ2-3|-
CASSQVLTDTQYF
TGCGCCAGCAGCCAAGTCCTCACAGATACGCAGTATTTT
>TRBV5-3|TRBJ1-1|-
CARSFRATSSGDESTEAFF
TGTGCCAGAAGCTTCCGCGCGACCTCTTCAGGGGATGAGAGCACTGAAGCTTTCTTT
>TRBV28|TRBJ2-7|-
CASSLFGGASEQYF
TGTGCCAGCAGTTTATTTGGGGGCGCGAGCGAGCAGTACTTC
>TRBV7-8|TRBJ1-3|-
CASSLVVSSGNTIYF
TGTGCCAGCAGCTTAGTAGTGAGCTCTGGAAACACCATATATTTT